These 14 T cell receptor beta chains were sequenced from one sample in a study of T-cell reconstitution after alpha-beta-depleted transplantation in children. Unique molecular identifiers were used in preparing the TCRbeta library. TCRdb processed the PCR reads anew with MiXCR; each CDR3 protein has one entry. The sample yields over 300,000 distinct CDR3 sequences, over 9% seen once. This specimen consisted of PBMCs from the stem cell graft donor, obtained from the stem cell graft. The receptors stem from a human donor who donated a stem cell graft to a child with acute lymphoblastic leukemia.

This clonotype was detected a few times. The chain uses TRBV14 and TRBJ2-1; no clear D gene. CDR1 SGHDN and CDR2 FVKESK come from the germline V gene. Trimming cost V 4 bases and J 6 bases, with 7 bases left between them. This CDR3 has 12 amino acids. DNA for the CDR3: TGTGCCAGCAGCCGACACACCAATGAGCAGTTCTTC. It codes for CASSRHTNEQFF.

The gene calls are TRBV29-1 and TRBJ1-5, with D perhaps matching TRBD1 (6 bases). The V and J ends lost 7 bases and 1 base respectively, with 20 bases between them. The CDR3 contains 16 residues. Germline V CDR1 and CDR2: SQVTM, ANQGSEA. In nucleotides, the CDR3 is TGCAGCGGCGCAAGAGGGGGGCTCGGAAGCAATCAGCCCCAGCATTTT. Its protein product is CSGARGGLGSNQPQHF.

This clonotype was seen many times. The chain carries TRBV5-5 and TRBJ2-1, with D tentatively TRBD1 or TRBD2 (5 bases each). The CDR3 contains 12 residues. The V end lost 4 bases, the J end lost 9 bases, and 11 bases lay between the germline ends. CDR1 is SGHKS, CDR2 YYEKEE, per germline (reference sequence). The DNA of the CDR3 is TGTGCCAGCAGCGGGGACGTGGGTGAGCAGTTCTTC. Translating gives CASSGDVGEQFF.

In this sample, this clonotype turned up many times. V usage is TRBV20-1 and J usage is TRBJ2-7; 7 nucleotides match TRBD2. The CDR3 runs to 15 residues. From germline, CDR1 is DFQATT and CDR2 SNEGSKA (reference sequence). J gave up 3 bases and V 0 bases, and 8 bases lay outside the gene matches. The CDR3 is CSARDDAGAYYEQYF. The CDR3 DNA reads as TGCAGTGCTAGAGATGACGCGGGAGCATACTACGAGCAGTACTTC.

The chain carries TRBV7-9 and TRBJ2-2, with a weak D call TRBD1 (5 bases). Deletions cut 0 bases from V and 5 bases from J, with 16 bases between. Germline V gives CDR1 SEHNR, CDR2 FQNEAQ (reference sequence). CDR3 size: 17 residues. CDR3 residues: CASSLALDSVRTGELFF. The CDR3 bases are TGTGCCAGCAGCTTAGCCCTAGACAGTGTTCGGACCGGGGAGCTGTTTTTT.

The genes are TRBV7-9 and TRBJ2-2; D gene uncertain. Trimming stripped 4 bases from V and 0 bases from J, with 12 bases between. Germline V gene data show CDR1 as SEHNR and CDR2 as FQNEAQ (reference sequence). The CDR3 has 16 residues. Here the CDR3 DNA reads TGTGCCAGCAGCTCCCTCCCGACACCGAACACCGGGGAGCTGTTTTTT. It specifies CASSSLPTPNTGELFF.

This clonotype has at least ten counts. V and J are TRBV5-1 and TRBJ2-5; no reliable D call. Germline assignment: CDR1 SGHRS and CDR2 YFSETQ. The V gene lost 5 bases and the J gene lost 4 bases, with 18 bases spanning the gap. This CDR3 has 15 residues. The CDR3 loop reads CASRTVPALGETQYF. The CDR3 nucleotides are TGCGCCAGCAGAACCGTCCCAGCACTGGGAGAGACCCAGTACTTC.

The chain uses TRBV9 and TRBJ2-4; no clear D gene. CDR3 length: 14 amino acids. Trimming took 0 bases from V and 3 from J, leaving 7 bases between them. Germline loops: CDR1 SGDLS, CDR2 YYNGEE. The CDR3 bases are TGTGCCAGCAGCGTAGATAACAACAAAAACATTCAGTACTTC. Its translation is CASSVDNNKNIQYF.

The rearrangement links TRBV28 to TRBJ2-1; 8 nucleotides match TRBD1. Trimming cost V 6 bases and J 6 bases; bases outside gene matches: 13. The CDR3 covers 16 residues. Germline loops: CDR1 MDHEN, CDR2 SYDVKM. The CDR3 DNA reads TGTGCCAGCAGCAACCTTCAGGGGGCATTCGGCAATGAGCAGTTCTTC. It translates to CASSNLQGAFGNEQFF.

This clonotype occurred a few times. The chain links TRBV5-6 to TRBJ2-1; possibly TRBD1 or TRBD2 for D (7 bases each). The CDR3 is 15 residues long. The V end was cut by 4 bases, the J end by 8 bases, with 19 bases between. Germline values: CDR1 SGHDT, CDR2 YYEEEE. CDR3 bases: TGTGCCAGCAGCCCGAGGGCCAGGGGGGGTGATGAGCAGTTCTTC. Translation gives CASSPRARGGDEQFF.

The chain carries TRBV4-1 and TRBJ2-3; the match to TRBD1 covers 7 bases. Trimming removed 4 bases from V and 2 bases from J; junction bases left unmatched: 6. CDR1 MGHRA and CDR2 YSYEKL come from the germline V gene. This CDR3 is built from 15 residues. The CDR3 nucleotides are TGCGCCAGCAGCCTAGGGACAGCGCTCACAGATACGCAGTATTTT. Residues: CASSLGTALTDTQYF.

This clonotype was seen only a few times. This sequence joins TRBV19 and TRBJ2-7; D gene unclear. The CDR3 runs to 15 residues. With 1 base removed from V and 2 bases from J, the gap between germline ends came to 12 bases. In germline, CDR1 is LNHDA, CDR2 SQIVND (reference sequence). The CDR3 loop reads CASSIGPGLTYEQYF. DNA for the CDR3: TGTGCCAGTAGTATAGGTCCGGGCCTCACCTACGAGCAGTACTTC.

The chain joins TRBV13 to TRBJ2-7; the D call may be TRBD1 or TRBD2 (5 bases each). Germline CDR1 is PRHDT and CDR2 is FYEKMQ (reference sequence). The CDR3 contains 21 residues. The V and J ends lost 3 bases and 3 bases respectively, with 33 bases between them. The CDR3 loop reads CASSLSLLVAGPRGPGYEQYF. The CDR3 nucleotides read TGTGCCAGCAGCTTGAGCCTCCTCGTAGCAGGACCTCGGGGACCTGGCTACGAGCAGTACTTC.

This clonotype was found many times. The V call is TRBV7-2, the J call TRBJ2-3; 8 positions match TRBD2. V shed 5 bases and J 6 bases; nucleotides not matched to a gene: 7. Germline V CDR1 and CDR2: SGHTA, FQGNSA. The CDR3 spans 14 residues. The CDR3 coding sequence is TGTGCCAGCAGCATGACTAGCGTTGCGGATACGCAGTATTTT. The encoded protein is CASSMTSVADTQYF.